This TCR beta chain was sequenced during a study of CD8+CD57+ T cells in acquired aplastic anemia (dated by TCRdb to 2017 to 2018). For the wider study: Extracted DNA from sorted CD4+ and CD8+ cells averaged around 2.9 ug, ranging from 0.2 to 27.4 ug. For healthy donor samples, the average read count was around 10 million for CD4+ cells and 11 million to 13 million for CD8+ cells. What the research found in general, with its limitations: Between patients and healthy controls, no significant difference in CD8+ Simpson's diversity was found (P=0.060). Although around 30 CD8+ CDR3 sequences were shared by patients and controls, these sequences appeared highly expressed in patients and within the immunodominant clones of patients.

Between the V and J ends, shortened by 7 bases and 8 bases respectively, the junction contains 12 bases. The germline V gene gives CDR1 as SNHLY and CDR2 as FYNNEI. Its CDR3 holds 13 amino acids, cysteine through phenylalanine. Only the CDR3 DNA is retained, 39 bases long and in frame from the first base. Profiling of TCR beta VDJ combinations and CDR3 sequences used genomic DNA as the template. TCR repertoire sequencing was run on an Illumina HiSeq 2000. In the source study's methods: TRBV/TRBJ rearrangement plots, CDR3 size and DJ length profiles, and Simpson's diversity index were used to evaluate the repertoires. The immunodominant clone was defined as the most abundant DNA sequence in deep sequencing data. CDR3 amino acid sequences were checked for sharing between subjects and were compared against published repertoires and the VDJdb database. Using fastp trimming at Q25 and MiXCR clonotype assembly, TCRdb reanalyzed the public sequencing data and kept in-frame beta chains. Every CDR3 protein is listed once, alongside the most common genes and DNA of its rows. TCRdb's processing, not the authors' own work, is the source of the V and J calls. The sample profile shows fewer than 70,000 distinct CDR3 sequences; approximately 54% of them were found once. Roughly 8% of the sample goes to the ten largest clones.

In the study, sorted CD4+ and CD8+ blood T cells from patients with severe aplastic anemia and from healthy subjects underwent deep sequencing of TCR repertoires. Ficoll-Paque density gradient centrifugation was used to isolate peripheral blood mononuclear cells. Before DNA was extracted, CD4+ and CD8+ T cells were sorted using either FACS or magnetic beads. This clonotype was found a few times. Its binding antigen is unknown. The record has no base qualities; no much larger clone is one base away. Material for sequencing was sorted CD4+, CD8+, or CD8+CD57+ T cells (not recorded which) from PBMCs. The TCR was taken from a human donor in good health, serving as a control. The chain employs TRBV2 and TRBJ1-6; too little of a D gene remains to name it. The sequenced DNA: TGTGCCAGCAAGATTGGTGGGGATTCACCCCTCCACTTT. Its protein product is CASKIGGDSPLHF.